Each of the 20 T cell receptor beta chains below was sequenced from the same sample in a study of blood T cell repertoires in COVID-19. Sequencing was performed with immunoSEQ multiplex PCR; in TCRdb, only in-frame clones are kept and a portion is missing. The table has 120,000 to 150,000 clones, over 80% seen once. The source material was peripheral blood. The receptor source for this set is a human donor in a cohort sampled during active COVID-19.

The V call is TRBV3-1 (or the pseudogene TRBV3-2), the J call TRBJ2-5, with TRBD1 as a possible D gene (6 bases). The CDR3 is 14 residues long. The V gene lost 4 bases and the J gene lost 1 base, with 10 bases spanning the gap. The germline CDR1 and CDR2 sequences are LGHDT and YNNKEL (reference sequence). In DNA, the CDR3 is TGTGCCAGCAGCCTCCCAGGGGCCCAAGAGACCCAGTACTTC. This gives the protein CASSLPGAQETQYF.

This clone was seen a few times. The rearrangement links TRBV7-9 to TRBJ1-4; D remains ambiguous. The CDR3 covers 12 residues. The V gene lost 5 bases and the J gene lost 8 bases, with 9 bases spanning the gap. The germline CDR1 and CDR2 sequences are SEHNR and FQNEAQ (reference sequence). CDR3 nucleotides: TGTGCCAGCAGCCCCTCCTTAGAAAAACTGTTTTTT. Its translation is CASSPSLEKLFF.

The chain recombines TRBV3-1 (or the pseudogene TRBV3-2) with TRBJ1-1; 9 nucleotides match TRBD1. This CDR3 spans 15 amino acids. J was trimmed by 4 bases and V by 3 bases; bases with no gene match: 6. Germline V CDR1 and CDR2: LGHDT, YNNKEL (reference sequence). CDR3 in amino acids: CASSQLDRGSTEAFF. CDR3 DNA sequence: TGTGCCAGCAGCCAGCTAGACAGGGGGAGCACTGAAGCTTTCTTT.

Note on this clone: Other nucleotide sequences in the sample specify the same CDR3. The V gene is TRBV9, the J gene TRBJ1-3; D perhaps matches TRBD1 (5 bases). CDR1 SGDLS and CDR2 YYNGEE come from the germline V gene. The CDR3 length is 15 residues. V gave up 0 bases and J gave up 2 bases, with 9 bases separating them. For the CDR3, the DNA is TGTGCCAGCAGCGTAGGGGGCGGCCCTGGAAACACCATATATTTT. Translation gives CASSVGGGPGNTIYF.

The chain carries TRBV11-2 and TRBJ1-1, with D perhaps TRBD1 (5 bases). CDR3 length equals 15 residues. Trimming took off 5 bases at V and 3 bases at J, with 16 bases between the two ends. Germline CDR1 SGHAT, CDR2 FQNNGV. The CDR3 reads CASSPLQGTYTEAFF. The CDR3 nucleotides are TGTGCCAGCAGCCCCCTCCAGGGCACGTACACTGAAGCTTTCTTT. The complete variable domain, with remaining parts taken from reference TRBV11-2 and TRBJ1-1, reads EAGVAQSPRYKIIEKRQSVAFWCNPISGHATLYWYQQILGQGPKLLIQFQNNGVVDDSQLPKDRFSAERLKGVDSTLKIQPAKLEDSAVYLCASSPLQGTYTEAFFGQGTRLTVV.

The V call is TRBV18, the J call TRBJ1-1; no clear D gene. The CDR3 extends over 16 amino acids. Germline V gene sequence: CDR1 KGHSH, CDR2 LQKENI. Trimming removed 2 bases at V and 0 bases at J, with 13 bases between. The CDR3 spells CASSPRITNLNTEAFF. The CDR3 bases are TGTGCCAGCTCACCAAGGATCACTAACTTGAACACTGAAGCTTTCTTT.

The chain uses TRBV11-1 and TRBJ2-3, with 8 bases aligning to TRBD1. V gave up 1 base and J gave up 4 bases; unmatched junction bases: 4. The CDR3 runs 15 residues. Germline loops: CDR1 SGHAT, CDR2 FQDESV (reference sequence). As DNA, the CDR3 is TGTGCCAGCAGCTTAGGGACAGGGATCGCAGATACGCAGTATTTT. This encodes CASSLGTGIADTQYF.

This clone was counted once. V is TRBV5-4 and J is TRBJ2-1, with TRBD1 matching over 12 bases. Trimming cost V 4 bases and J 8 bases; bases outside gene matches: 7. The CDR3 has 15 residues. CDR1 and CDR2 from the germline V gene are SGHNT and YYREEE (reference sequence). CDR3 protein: CASSRGTGGAHEQFF. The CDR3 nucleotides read TGTGCCAGCAGCCGAGGGACAGGGGGCGCACATGAGCAGTTCTTC.

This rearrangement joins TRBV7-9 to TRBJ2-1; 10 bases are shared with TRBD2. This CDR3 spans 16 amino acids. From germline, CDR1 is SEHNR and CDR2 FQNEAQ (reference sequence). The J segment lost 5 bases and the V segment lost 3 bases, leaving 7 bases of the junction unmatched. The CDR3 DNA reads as TGTGCCAGCAGCTTGAGAGATGGACTAGCGGACAATGAGCAGTTCTTC. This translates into CASSLRDGLADNEQFF.

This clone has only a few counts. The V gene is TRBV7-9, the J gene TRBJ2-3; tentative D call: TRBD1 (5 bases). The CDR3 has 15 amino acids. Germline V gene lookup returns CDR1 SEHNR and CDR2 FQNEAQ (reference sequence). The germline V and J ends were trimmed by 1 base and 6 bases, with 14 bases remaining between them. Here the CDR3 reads CASSLGQSGVDTQYF. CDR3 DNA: TGTGCCAGCAGCTTAGGACAGTCAGGAGTGGATACGCAGTATTTT.

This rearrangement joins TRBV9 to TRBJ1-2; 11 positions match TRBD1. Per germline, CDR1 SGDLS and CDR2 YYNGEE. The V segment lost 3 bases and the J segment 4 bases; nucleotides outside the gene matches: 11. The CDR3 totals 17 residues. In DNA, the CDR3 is TGTGCCAGCAGCGCAATCCTAGGACAGGGGGCAAGCTATGGCTACACCTTC. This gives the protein CASSAILGQGASYGYTF.

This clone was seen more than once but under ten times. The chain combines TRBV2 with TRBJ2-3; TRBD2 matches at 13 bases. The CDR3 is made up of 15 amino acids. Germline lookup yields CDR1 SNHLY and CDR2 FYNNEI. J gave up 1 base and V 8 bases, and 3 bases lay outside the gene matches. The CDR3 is CASSGLAGRTDTQYF. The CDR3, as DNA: TGTGCCAGCTCGGGACTAGCGGGACGCACAGATACGCAGTATTTT.

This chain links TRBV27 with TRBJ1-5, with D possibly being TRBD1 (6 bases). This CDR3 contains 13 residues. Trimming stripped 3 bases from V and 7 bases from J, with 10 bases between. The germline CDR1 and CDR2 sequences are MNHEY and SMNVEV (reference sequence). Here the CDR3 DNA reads TGTGCCAGCAGTTTCGGGGGGCAGCAGCCCCAGCATTTT. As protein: CASSFGGQQPQHF.

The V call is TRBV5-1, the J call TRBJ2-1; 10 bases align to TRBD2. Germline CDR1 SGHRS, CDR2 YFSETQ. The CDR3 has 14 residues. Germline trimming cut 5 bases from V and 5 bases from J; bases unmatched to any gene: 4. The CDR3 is CASRVLAGDNEQFF. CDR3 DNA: TGCGCCAGCAGGGTCCTAGCGGGAGACAATGAGCAGTTCTTC.

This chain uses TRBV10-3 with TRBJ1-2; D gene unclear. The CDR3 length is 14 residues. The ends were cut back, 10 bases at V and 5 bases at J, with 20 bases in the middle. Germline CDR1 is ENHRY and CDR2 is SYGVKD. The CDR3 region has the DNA TGTGCCACGCGGCGGACCGAGGGCCAATATGGCTACACCTTC. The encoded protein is CATRRTEGQYGYTF.

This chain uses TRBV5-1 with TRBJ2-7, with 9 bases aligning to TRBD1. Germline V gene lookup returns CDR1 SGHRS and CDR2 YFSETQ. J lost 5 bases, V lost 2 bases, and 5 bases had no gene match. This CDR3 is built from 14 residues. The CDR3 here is CASSLGQGYDEQYF. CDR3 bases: TGCGCCAGCAGCTTAGGACAGGGGTACGACGAGCAGTACTTC.

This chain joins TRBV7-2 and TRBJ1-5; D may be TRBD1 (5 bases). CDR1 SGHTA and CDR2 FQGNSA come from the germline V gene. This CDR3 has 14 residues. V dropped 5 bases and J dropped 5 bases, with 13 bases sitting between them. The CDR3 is CASSPQGRDQPQHF. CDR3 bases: TGTGCCAGCAGCCCCCAGGGTAGGGATCAGCCCCAGCATTTT.

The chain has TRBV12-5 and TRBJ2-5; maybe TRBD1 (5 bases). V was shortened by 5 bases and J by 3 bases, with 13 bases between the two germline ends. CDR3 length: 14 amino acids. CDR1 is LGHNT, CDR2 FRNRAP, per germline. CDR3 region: CASGVSGLEETQYF. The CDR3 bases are TGTGCTAGTGGTGTGTCAGGGTTGGAAGAGACCCAGTACTTC.

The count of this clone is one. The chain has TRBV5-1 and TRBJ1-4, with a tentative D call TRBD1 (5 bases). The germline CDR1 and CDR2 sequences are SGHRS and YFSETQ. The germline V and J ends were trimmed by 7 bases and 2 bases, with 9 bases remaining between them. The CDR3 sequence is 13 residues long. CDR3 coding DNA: TGCGCCAGCCAGCGACAGACTAATGAAAAACTGTTTTTT. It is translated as CASQRQTNEKLFF.

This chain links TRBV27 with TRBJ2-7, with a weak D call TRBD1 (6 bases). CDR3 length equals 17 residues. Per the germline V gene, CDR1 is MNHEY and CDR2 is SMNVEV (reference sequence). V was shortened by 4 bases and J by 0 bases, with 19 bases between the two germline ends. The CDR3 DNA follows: TGTGCCAGCAGTTCTACTAAACAGGGCCCAAGCTCCTACGAGCAGTACTTC. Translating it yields CASSSTKQGPSSYEQYF.